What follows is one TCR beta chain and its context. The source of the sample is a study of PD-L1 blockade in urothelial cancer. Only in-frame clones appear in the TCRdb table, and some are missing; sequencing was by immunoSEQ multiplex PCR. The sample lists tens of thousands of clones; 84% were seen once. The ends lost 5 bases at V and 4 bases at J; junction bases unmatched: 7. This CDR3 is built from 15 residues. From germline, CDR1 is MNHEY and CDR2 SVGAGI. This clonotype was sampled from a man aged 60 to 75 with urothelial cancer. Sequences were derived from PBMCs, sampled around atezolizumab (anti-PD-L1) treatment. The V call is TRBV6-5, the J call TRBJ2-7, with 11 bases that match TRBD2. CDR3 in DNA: TGTGCCAGCAGTCTAACTAGCGGGAGTTCTTACGAGCAGTACTTC. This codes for CASSLTSGSSYEQYF.